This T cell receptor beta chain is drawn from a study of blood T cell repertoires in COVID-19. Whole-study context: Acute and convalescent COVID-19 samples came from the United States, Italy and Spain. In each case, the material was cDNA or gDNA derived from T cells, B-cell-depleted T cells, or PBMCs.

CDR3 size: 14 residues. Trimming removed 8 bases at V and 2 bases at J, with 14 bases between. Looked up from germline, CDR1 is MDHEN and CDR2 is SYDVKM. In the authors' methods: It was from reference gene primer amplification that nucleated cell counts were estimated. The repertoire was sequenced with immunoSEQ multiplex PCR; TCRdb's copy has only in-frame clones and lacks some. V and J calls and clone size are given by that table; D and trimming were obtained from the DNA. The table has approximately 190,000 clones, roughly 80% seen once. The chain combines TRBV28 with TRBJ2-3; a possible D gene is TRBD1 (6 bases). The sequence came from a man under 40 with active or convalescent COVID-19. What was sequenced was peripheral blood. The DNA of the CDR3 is TGTGCCAGCCGTGACAGGCCCCCCACAGATACGCAGTATTTT. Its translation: CASRDRPPTDTQYF.